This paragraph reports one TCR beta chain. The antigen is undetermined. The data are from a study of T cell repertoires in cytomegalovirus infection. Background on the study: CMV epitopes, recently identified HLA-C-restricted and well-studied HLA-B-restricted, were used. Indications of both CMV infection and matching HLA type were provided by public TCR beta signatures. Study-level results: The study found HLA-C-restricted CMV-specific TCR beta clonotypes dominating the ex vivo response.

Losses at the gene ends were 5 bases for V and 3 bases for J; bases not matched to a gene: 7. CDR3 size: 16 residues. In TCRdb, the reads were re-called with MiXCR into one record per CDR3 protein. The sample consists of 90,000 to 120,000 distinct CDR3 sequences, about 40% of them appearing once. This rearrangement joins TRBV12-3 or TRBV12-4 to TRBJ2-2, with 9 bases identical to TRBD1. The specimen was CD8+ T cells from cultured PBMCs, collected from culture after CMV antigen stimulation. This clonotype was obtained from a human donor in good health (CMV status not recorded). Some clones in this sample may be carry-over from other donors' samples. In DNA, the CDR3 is TGTGCCAGCAGTCCCGGGACAGGGCACTACACCGGGGAGCTGTTTTTT. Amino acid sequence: CASSPGTGHYTGELFF.